This TCR beta chain was obtained from a study of T cells in Graves' hyperthyroidism and ophthalmopathy. General study points: Median prediction lead before ophthalmopathy onset was 6.5 to 7 months with the model. Also found in blood were most expanded thyroid clonotypes above 0.001.

With respect to this clonotype: Antigen: not known.

Researchers amplified the TCR beta CDR3 regions from RNA transcripts. Using the HTBI primer set, a first-round RT-PCR was run on the TCR CDR3. Via MiXCR, TCRdb re-called the multiplex PCR reads, giving one row per CDR3 protein. The profile shows 550,000 to 700,000 distinct CDR3 sequences, roughly 50% of them singletons. Trimming pared 3 bases from V and 5 bases from J, leaving 7 bases between. The CDR3 has 12 residues. CDR1 SGHRS and CDR2 YFSETQ come from the germline V gene. The TCR comes from an adult woman with Graves' disease, either hyperthyroidism or ophthalmopathy (not recorded which). The sample consisted of peripheral blood or thyroid tissue (not recorded which). The rearrangement uses TRBV5-1 and TRBJ2-3, with unresolved D. The CDR3 reads CASSSVRDTQYF. The CDR3 DNA reads as TGCGCCAGCAGCTCCGTTAGAGATACGCAGTATTTT.